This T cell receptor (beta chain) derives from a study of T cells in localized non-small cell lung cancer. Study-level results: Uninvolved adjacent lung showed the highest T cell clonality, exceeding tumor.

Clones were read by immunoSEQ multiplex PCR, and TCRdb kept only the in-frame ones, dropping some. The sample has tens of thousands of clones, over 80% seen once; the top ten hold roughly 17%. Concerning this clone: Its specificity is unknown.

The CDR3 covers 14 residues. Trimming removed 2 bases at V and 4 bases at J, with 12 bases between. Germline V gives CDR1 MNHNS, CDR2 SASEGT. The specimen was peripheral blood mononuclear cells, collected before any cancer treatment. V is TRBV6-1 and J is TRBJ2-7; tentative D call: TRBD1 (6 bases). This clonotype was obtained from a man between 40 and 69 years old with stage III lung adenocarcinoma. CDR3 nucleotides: TGTGCCAGCAGTGAATTGGGCAGGGGTTACGAGCAGTACTTC. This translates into CASSELGRGYEQYF.